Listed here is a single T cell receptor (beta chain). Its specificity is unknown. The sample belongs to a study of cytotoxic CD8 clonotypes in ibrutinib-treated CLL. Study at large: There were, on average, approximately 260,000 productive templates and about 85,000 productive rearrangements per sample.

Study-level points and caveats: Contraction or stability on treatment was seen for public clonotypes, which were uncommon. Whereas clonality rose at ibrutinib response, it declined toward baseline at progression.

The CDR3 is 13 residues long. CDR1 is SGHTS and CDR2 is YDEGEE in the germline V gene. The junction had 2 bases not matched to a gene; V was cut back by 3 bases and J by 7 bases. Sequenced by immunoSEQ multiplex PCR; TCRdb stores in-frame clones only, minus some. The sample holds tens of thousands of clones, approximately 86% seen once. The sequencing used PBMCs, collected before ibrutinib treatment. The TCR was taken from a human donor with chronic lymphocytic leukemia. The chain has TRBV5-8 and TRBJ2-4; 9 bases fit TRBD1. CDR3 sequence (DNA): TGTGCCAGCAGCTACGACAGGGGGAACATTCAGTACTTC. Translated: CASSYDRGNIQYF.